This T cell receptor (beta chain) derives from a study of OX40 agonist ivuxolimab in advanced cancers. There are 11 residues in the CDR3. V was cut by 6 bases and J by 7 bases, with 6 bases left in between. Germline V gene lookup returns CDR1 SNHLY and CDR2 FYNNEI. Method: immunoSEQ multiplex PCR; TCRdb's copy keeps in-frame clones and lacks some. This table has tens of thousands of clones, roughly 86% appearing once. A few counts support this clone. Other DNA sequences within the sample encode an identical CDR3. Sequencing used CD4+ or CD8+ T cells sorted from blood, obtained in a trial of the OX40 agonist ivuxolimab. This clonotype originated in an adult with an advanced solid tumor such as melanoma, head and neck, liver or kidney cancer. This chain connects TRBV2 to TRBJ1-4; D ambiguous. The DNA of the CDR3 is TGTGCCAGCAGGGGTGGTGAAAAACTGTTTTTT. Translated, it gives CASRGGEKLFF.